This is a list of T cell receptor beta chains from one sample in a study of OX40 agonist ivuxolimab in advanced cancers. The repertoire was sequenced with immunoSEQ multiplex PCR; TCRdb's copy has only in-frame clones and lacks some. This table holds about 80,000 clones, more than 90% found once. The source was CD4+ or CD8+ T cells sorted from blood, collected in a trial of the OX40 agonist ivuxolimab. These receptors were taken from an adult with an advanced solid tumor such as melanoma, head and neck, liver or kidney cancer. CDR3s include the opening cysteine and the closing phenylalanine or tryptophan. A D gene is named only where the DNA matches it firmly. A clone size is listed for some rows: how often the clone was seen (once, few, many), or a class if it is expanded.

j_call d_call clone_size v_call cdr3_length cdr3_aa cdr3_nt
TRBJ2-5 TRBD1 NA TRBV6-6 14 CAVTGAGGQETQYF TGTGCCGTCACAGGGGCGGGTGGCCAAGAGACCCAGTACTTC
TRBJ1-5 NA NA TRBV7-2 13 CASSLSPSQPQHF TGTGCCAGCAGCTTATCCCCGAGCCAGCCCCAGCATTTT
TRBJ1-3 NA NA TRBV7-8 15 CASSPDRSSGNTIYF TGTGCCAGCAGCCCCGACAGGAGCTCTGGAAACACCATATATTTT
TRBJ2-5 NA once TRBV7-2 13 CASSPRGGSSQYF TGTGCCAGCAGCCCCCGGGGCGGTAGTTCTCAGTACTTC
TRBJ1-1 NA NA TRBV28 14 CASSLRGVRSEAFF TGTGCCAGCAGTTTAAGGGGAGTAAGATCTGAAGCTTTCTTT
TRBJ2-1 NA NA TRBV2 12 CASSRRGNEQFF TGTGCCAGCAGCAGGAGAGGGAATGAGCAGTTCTTC
TRBJ1-1 NA NA TRBV6-5 15 CASSYLSRDGTEAFF TGTGCCAGCAGTTATCTCAGTCGTGATGGGACTGAAGCTTTCTTT
TRBJ2-5 TRBD2 NA TRBV11-2 16 CASSSSGRNARETQYF TGTGCCAGCAGCAGTAGCGGGAGGAATGCACGAGAGACCCAGTACTTC
TRBJ2-2 NA NA TRBV5-4 13 CASGGSRTGELFF TGTGCCAGCGGCGGCTCCCGCACCGGGGAGCTGTTTTTT
TRBJ2-1 NA NA TRBV5-6 13 CASSLRRYNEQFF TGTGCCAGCAGCCTGCGGAGGTACAATGAGCAGTTCTTC
TRBJ2-4 TRBD2 NA TRBV4-1 21 CASSQGAPGLAGGLAKNIQYF TGCGCCAGCAGCCAAGGGGCTCCGGGACTAGCGGGAGGGTTAGCCAAAAACATTCAGTACTTC
TRBJ1-2 NA NA TRBV20-1 11 CSAHRALGYTF TGCAGTGCACACAGGGCCCTTGGCTACACCTTC
TRBJ2-1 NA few TRBV10-3 14 CAISQKSSYNEQFF TGTGCCATCAGTCAGAAAAGCTCCTACAATGAGCAGTTCTTC
TRBJ2-1 TRBD2 NA TRBV7-9 15 CASSLLAGVSNEQFF TGTGCCAGCAGCTTACTAGCGGGAGTTTCCAATGAGCAGTTCTTC
TRBJ2-1 TRBD2 NA TRBV5-6 14 CASTRLAGYNEQFF TGTGCCAGCACCCGACTAGCGGGGTACAATGAGCAGTTCTTC
TRBJ1-2 NA NA TRBV11-3 15 CASSLDLGEGHGYTF TGTGCCAGCAGCTTAGATTTGGGGGAAGGGCATGGCTACACCTTC
TRBJ2-5 NA NA TRBV5-1 13 CASSSANQETQYF TGCGCCAGCAGCTCTGCAAACCAAGAGACCCAGTACTTC
TRBJ1-4 TRBD1 NA TRBV19 15 CASSHPGQGDEKLFF TGTGCCAGTAGCCATCCGGGACAGGGGGATGAAAAACTGTTTTTT
TRBJ2-2 NA NA TRBV11-2 15 CASKQGTAGTGELFF TGTGCCAGCAAACAGGGAACCGCGGGGACCGGGGAGCTGTTTTTT
TRBJ2-6 NA NA TRBV5-1 15 CASSTTPHGANVLTF TGCGCCAGCAGCACGACACCTCATGGGGCCAACGTCCTGACTTTC
TRBJ2-3 TRBD1 NA TRBV5-1 14 CASSGTGGANTQYF TGCGCCTCGAGCGGGACAGGGGGCGCAAATACGCAGTATTTT
TRBJ2-5 NA NA TRBV5-6 15 CASSLGLGAQETQYF TGTGCCAGCAGCTTGGGCCTGGGGGCCCAAGAGACCCAGTACTTC
TRBJ2-2 NA NA TRBV19 14 CASRWQMNTGELFF TGTGCCAGTAGGTGGCAGATGAACACCGGGGAGCTGTTTTTT
TRBJ1-4 TRBD1 NA TRBV9 15 CASSPRTGTNEKLFF TGTGCCAGCAGCCCACGGACAGGGACGAATGAAAAACTGTTTTTT
TRBJ2-2 NA NA TRBV6-1 15 CASRDSGTGTGELFF TGTGCCAGCAGAGATAGCGGGACAGGCACCGGGGAGCTGTTTTTT
TRBJ1-1 NA NA TRBV7-8 14 CASSLETQNTEAFF TGTGCCAGCAGCTTAGAGACGCAGAACACTGAAGCTTTCTTT
TRBJ2-2 TRBD1 NA TRBV4-3 15 CASSARTGVTGELFF TGCGCCAGCAGCGCCCGCACAGGGGTCACCGGGGAGCTGTTTTTT
TRBJ1-1 NA few TRBV4-2 13 CASSPTVNTEAFF TGTGCCAGCAGCCCGACAGTGAACACTGAAGCTTTCTTT
TRBJ2-5 NA NA TRBV14 13 CASSRGRKETQYF TGTGCCAGCAGCCGGGGGCGGAAAGAGACCCAGTACTTC
TRBJ1-3 NA once TRBV6-6 15 CASSAQIELGNTIYF TGTGCCAGCAGTGCACAGATAGAACTTGGAAACACCATATATTTT
TRBJ2-1 NA NA TRBV11-3 15 CASSFQFYLSNEQFF TGTGCCAGCAGCTTCCAGTTCTACCTCTCCAATGAGCAGTTCTTC
TRBJ2-5 NA NA TRBV27 15 CASSSLAGLRETQYF TGTGCCAGCAGTAGCCTAGCCGGGCTGCGGGAGACCCAGTACTTC
TRBJ2-1 NA NA TRBV6-6 14 CASSYGDTYNEQFF TGTGCCAGCAGTTACGGAGACACTTACAATGAGCAGTTCTTC
TRBJ2-2 TRBD2 NA TRBV28 15 CASRTGTTTTGELFF TGTGCCAGCAGGACCGGGACTACTACCACCGGGGAGCTGTTTTTT
TRBJ2-7 TRBD2 NA TRBV6-4 17 CASSLVRLAGGVYEQYF TGTGCCAGCAGCCTTGTGAGGCTAGCGGGGGGGGTCTACGAGCAGTACTTC
TRBJ2-7 NA NA TRBV11-3 12 CASSLGDYEQYF TGTGCCAGCAGCTTGGGGGATTACGAGCAGTACTTC
TRBJ1-5 NA NA TRBV11-2 13 CASSGDYYQPQHF TGTGCCAGCAGCGGCGACTACTATCAGCCCCAGCATTTT
TRBJ1-3 NA NA TRBV19 17 CASSVGAAAFPGNTIYF TGTGCCAGTAGTGTCGGGGCCGCCGCCTTCCCCGGAAACACCATATATTTT
TRBJ2-1 TRBD2 NA TRBV7-9 14 CASSYGTSGGGQFF TGTGCCAGCAGCTACGGGACTAGCGGGGGCGGCCAGTTCTTC
TRBJ2-7 NA once TRBV20-1 11 CSARDRADHFF TGCAGTGCTAGAGATCGGGCTGATCACTTCTTC
TRBJ2-5 TRBD1 NA TRBV18 13 CASSTDRAETQYF TGTGCCAGCTCGACCGACAGGGCGGAGACCCAGTACTTC
TRBJ1-2 NA NA TRBV5-5 12 CASSLAGYGYTF TGTGCCAGCAGCTTGGCAGGGTATGGCTACACCTTC
TRBJ2-3 NA NA TRBV5-4 14 CASSWRAAADTQYF TGTGCCAGCAGCTGGAGGGCAGCCGCAGATACGCAGTATTTT
TRBJ2-5 TRBD2 NA TRBV7-3 16 CASSSGLAGAMETQYF TGTGCCAGCAGCTCGGGACTAGCGGGAGCTATGGAGACCCAGTACTTC
TRBJ2-5 TRBD1 NA TRBV29-1 13 CSVEGTGVETQYF TGCAGCGTTGAAGGGACAGGGGTAGAGACCCAGTACTTC
TRBJ2-1 TRBD2 NA TRBV9 15 CASSVVLAGGDEQFF TGTGCCAGCAGCGTAGTCTTAGCGGGAGGCGATGAGCAGTTCTTC
TRBJ2-1 TRBD2 NA TRBV11-3 18 CASSLGTSGSLAYNEQFF TGTGCCAGCAGCTTAGGGACTAGCGGATCCTTGGCCTACAATGAGCAGTTCTTC
TRBJ2-7 NA NA TRBV6-5 11 CASSYFRDRRF TGTGCCAGCAGTTACTTCCGGGACCGACGATTC